This T cell receptor (beta chain) stems from a study of T cell responses to AZD1222 COVID-19 vaccine. Turning to this clone: The target antigen is unknown.

Overall study results and limits: Repertoire sampling occurred only after the peak T cell response. Spike as a whole was targeted by vaccine-associated CD4 TCRs, dominant at 160-218 and 743-854. Unmutated variant regions are reportedly targeted by nearly half of spike-specific TCRs. Increased Spike-specific TCR breadth and depth were observed after two AZD1222 doses.

Germline CDR1 reads MRHNA; CDR2 reads SNTAGT. Germline trimming cut 3 bases from V and 7 bases from J; bases unmatched to any gene: 5. The CDR3 extends over 14 amino acids. Measured with immunoSEQ multiplex PCR; TCRdb has only the in-frame clones, and not every one. The table records around 30,000 clones, over 85% of them present only once. Here the sequenced sample was peripheral blood, taken on day 0 of AZD1222 vaccination. V and J are TRBV6-4 and TRBJ1-5; 8 nucleotides agree with TRBD1. The receptor comes from an adult in good health. CDR3 in amino acids: CASSETGEKQPQHF. Here the CDR3 DNA reads TGTGCCAGCAGTGAGACAGGGGAAAAGCAGCCCCAGCATTTT.